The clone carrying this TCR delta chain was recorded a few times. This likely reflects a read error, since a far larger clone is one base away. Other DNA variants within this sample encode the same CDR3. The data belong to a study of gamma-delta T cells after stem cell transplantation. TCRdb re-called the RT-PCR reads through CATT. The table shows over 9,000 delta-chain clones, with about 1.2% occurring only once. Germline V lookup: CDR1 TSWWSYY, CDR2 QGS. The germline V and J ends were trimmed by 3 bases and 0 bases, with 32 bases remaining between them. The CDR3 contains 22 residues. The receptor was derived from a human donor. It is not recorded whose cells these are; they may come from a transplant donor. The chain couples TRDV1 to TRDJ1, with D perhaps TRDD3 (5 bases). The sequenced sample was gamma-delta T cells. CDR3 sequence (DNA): TGTGCTCTTGGGGAGCTAGGTCCTGGTGATCGGGGAAGGGGGCCGTACACCGATAAACTCATCTTT. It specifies CALGELGPGDRGRGPYTDKLIF.